This TCR beta chain emerged from a study of response to subunit inactivated influenza vaccine. V shed 5 bases and J 7 bases; nucleotides not matched to a gene: 13. Germline V gene lookup returns CDR1 DFQATT and CDR2 SNEGSKA (reference sequence). This CDR3 contains 15 residues. Findings and limits, study-wide: Authors proposed each seasonal influenza vaccination draws in few new T cells.

As concerns this clonotype: As yet, its antigen is unknown.

TCRdb re-analysed the RT-PCR reads in MiXCR, keeping a single row per CDR3 protein. The table lists approximately 500,000 distinct CDR3 sequences, about 15% of them singletons. The genes are TRBV20-1 and TRBJ2-7, with TRBD2 matching over 11 bases. Here the sequenced sample was PBMCs from blood, taken 11 to 12 days after vaccination. The sequence was collected from a man aged 50 or older who received an inactivated influenza vaccine. CDR3 protein: CSAPRPSGGSLEQYF. The DNA for the CDR3 is TGCAGTGCTCCCAGGCCTAGCGGGGGGAGTCTTGAGCAGTACTTC.